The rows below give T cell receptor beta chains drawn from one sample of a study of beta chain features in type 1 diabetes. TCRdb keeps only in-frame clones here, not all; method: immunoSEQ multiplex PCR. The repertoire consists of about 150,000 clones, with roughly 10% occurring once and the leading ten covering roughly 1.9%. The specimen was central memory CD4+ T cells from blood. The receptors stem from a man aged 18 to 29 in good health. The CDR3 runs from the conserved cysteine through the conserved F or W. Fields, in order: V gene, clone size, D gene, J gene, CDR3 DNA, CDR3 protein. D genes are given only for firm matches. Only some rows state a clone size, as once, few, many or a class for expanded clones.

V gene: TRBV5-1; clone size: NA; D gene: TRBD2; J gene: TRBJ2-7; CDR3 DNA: TGCGCCAGCAGCTTTCTCCCGCTAGCGGGAGGAACCTACGAGCAGTACTTC; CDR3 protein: CASSFLPLAGGTYEQYF
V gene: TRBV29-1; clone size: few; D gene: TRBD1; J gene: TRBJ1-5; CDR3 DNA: TGCAGCGTTGCAGGGGGCCCGGATCAGCCCCAGCATTTT; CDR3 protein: CSVAGGPDQPQHF
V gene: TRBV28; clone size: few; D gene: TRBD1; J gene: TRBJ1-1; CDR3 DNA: TGTGCCAGCAGTCGGACAGGTCACCGAAACACTGAAGCTTTCTTT; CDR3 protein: CASSRTGHRNTEAFF
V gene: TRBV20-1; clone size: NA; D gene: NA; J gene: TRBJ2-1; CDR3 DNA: TGCAGTTTTGTGGGGTTGGATGAGCAGTTCTTC; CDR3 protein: CSFVGLDEQFF
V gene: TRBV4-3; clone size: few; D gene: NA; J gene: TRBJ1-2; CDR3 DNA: TGCGCCAGCAGCCAAGATCCCACGGGGAACTATGGCTACACCTTC; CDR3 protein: CASSQDPTGNYGYTF
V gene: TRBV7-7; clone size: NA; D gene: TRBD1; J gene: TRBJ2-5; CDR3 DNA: TGTGCCAGCAGTCCTACAGGGGGTAAAGAGACCCAGTACTTC; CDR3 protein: CASSPTGGKETQYF
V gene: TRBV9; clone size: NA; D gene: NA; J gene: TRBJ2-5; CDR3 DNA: TGTGCCAGCAGCGACCAAGTACTCGCAGAGACCCAGTACTTC; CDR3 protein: CASSDQVLAETQYF
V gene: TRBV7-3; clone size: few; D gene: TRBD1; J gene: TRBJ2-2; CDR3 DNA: TGTGCCAGCAGCCCATCTGGACAGGGCGCTGACGGGGAGCTGTTTTTT; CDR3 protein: CASSPSGQGADGELFF
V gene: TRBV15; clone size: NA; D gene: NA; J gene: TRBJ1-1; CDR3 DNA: TGTGCCACCAGCAGAGATTACAAGAACACTGAAGCTTTCTTT; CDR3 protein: CATSRDYKNTEAFF
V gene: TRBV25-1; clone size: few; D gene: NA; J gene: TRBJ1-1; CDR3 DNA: TGTGCCAGCAGTGAATCAAAAGCAGGGTTCGGGGGCTCGGGTGAAGCTTTCTTT; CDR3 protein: CASSESKAGFGGSGEAFF
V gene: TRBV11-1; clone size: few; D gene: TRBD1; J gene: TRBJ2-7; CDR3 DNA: TGTGCCAGCAGCCCGAGGGGACAGGGGGCTCCCTACGAGCAGTACTTC; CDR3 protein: CASSPRGQGAPYEQYF
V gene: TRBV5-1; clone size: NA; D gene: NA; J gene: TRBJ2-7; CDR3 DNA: TGCGCCAGCAGGAAGGGAGGCGATAGCTCCTACGAGCAGTACTTC; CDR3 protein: CASRKGGDSSYEQYF
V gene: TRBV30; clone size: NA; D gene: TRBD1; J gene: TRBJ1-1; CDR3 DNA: TGTGCCTGGATGTTACGGGACAGGGGCTTGAACACTGAAGCTTTCTTT; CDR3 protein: CAWMLRDRGLNTEAFF
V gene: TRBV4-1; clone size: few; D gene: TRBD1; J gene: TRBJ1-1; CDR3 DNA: TGCGCCAGCAGCCATAATTCCTCCCGGACAGGGGATTTAATGAACACTGAAGCTTTCTTT; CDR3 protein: CASSHNSSRTGDLMNTEAFF
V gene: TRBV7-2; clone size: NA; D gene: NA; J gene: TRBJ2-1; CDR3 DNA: TGTGCCAGCAGCTTGTCAGGCTCGAACAATGAGCAGTTCTTC; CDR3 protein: CASSLSGSNNEQFF
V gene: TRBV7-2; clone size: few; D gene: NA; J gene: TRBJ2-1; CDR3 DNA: TGTGCCAGCAGCCCTCGGACAGGGAGGGATGAGCAGTTCTTC; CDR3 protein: CASSPRTGRDEQFF
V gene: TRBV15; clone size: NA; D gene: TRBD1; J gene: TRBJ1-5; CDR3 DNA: TGTGCCACCAGCGGGCAAAAACAGGGGGCCCACAATCAGCCCCAGCATTTT; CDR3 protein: CATSGQKQGAHNQPQHF
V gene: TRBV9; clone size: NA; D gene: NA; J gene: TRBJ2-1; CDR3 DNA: TGTGCCAGTACCCTCGGGGTCGGGGTCCATGAGCAGTTCTTC; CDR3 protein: CASTLGVGVHEQFF
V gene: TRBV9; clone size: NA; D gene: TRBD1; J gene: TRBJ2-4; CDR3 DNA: TGTGCCAGCAGCGTAGTGGGACAGGGGAACATTCAGTACTTC; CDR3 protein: CASSVVGQGNIQYF
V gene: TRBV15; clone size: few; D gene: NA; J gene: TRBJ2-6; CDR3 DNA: TGTGCCACCAGCAGAGATTCCGCTGGGGCCAACGTCCTGACTTTC; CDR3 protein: CATSRDSAGANVLTF
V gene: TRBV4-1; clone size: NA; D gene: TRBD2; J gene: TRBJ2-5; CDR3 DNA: TGCGCCAGCAGCCAAGAAGGAAAAGCGGGGCAGGAGACCCAGTACTTC; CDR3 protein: CASSQEGKAGQETQYF
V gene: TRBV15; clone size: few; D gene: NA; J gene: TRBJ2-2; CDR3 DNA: TGTGCCACCAGCAGAGCAGGCGGGGAGCTGTTTTTT; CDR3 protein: CATSRAGGELFF
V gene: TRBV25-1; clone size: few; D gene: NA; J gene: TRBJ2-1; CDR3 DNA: TGTGCCAGCAGTGATCCTCCATCTCACAATGAGCAGTTCTTC; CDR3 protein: CASSDPPSHNEQFF
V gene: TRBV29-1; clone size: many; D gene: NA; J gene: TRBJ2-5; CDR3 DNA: TGCAGCGTGGGGACGTACCAAGGGGAGACCCAGTACTTC; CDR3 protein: CSVGTYQGETQYF
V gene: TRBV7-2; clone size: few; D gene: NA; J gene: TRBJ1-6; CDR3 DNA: TGTGCCAGCAGCGTAGACAGCAGGGCGCCCCTCCACTTT; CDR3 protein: CASSVDSRAPLHF
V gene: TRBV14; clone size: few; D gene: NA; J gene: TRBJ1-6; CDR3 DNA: TGTGCCAGCAGCCAAGCCAGGGCTGGGAATTCACCCCTCCACTTT; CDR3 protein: CASSQARAGNSPLHF
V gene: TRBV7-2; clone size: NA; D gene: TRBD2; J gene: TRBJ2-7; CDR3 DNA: TGTGCCAGCAGCTTGGACTTAGCGGGGGGGCCCTACGAGCAGTACTTC; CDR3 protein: CASSLDLAGGPYEQYF
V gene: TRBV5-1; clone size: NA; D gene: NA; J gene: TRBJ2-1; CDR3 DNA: TGTGCCAGCAGCTCCGCCGGGCGGTCCTACAATGAGCAGTTCTTC; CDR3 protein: CASSSAGRSYNEQFF
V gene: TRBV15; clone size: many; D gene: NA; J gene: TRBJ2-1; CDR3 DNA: TGTGCCACCAGCAGGTCGGGAACGGGCTACAATGAGCAGTTCTTC; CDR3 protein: CATSRSGTGYNEQFF
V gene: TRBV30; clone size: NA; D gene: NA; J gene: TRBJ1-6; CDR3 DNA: TGTGCCTGCGGGAGACAGTATAATTCACCCCTCCACTTT; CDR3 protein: CACGRQYNSPLHF
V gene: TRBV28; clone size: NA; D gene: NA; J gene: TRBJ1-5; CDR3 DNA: TGTGCCAGCAGATCAGGCTTGGGGTATAGCAATCAGCCCCAGCATTTT; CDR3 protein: CASRSGLGYSNQPQHF
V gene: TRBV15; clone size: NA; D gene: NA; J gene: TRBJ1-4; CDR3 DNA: TGTGCCACCAGCAGAGATAAACCTAATGAAAAACTGTTTTTT; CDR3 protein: CATSRDKPNEKLFF
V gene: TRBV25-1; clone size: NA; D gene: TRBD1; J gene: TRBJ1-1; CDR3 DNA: TGTGCCAGCCAGGACAGGGTGAACACTGAAGCTTTCTTT; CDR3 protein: CASQDRVNTEAFF
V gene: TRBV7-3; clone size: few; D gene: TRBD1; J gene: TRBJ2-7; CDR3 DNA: TGTGCCAGCAGCTTAGGGACAGAATACGAGCAGTACTTC; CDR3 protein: CASSLGTEYEQYF
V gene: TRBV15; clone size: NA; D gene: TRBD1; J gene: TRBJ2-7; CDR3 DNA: TGTGCCACCAGCAGAGCAGGAAGGGGGCGCAACAACGAGCAGTACTTC; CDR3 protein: CATSRAGRGRNNEQYF
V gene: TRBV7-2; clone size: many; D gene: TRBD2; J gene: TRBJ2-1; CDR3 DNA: TGTGCCAGCAGCTTAGTTGCCGGGACTAGCGGGAGGGGCAATGAGCAGTTCTTC; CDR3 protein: CASSLVAGTSGRGNEQFF
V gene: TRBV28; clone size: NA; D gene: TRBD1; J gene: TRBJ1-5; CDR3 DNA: TGTGCCAGCAGGACCCCGAGACAGGGCGTGAATCAGCCCCAGCATTTT; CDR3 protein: CASRTPRQGVNQPQHF
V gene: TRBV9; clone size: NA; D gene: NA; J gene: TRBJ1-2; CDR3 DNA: TGTGCCAGCAGCGTAGATGAGGGTCCTAGCTATGGCTACACCTTC; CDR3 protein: CASSVDEGPSYGYTF
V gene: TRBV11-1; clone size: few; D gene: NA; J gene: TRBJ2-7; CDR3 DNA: TGTGCCAGCAGCTTACGGGCCCGGGGCGAGCAGTACTTC; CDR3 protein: CASSLRARGEQYF
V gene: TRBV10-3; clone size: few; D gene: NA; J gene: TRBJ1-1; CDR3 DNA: TGTGCCATCAGCGGTGGGATAACGGGTACAAACACTGAAGCTTTCTTT; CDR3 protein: CAISGGITGTNTEAFF
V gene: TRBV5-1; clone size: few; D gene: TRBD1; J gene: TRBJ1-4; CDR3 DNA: TGCGCCAGCAGCTTCCTCCCGGGACAGGGTCTAGGCACTAATGAAAAACTGTTTTTT; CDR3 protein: CASSFLPGQGLGTNEKLFF
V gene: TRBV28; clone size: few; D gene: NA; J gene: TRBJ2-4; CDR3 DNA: TGTGCCAGCAGTTTATGGCTCCAAAACATTCAGTACTTC; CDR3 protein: CASSLWLQNIQYF
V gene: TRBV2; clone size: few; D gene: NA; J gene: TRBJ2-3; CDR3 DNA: TGTGCCAGCAGTGACAGGGATACGCAGTATTTT; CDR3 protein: CASSDRDTQYF
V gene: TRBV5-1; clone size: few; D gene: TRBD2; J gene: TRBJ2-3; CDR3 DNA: TGCGCCAGCAGCCCCTTAGCGGGAACAGATACGCAGTATTTT; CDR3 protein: CASSPLAGTDTQYF
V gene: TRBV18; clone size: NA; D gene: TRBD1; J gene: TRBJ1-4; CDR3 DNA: TGTGCCAGCTCACCCGGCAGGGGGCGTACTAATGAAAAACTGTTTTTT; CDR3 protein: CASSPGRGRTNEKLFF
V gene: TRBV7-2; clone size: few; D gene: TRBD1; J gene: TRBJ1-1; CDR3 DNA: TGTGCCAGCAGGTTATCGGGGACAGCTAACACTGAAGCTTTCTTT; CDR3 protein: CASRLSGTANTEAFF
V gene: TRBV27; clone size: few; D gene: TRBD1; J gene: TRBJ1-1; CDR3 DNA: TGTGCCAGCAGCAGGGGGCGGGAAGCTTTCTTT; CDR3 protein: CASSRGREAFF
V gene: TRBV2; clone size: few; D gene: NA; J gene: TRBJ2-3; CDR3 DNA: TGTGCCAGCAGTGACAGAGGGAGCACAGATACGCAGTATTTT; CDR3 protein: CASSDRGSTDTQYF
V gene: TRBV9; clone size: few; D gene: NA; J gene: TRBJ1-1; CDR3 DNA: TGTGCCAGCAGGGGACAAGACACTGAAGCTTTCTTT; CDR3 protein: CASRGQDTEAFF
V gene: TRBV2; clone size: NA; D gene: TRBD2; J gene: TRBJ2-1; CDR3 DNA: TGTGCCAGCAGTGTCCGAGCGGGGGAGCAGTTCTTC; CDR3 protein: CASSVRAGEQFF
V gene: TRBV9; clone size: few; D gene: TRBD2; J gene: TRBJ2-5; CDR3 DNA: TGTGCCAGCAGCGCCCCCGGGACTAGCAAAGAGACCCAGTACTTC; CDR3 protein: CASSAPGTSKETQYF
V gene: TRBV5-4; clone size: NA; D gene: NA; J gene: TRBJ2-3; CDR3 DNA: TGTGCCAGCAGCGTGCCGGGTCCAGGAACAGATACGCAGTATTTT; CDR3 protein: CASSVPGPGTDTQYF
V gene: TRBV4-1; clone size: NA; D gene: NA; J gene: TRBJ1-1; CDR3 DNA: TGCGCCAGCAGCCAAGATCAGGGCCGAGTAACTGAAGCTTTCTTT; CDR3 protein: CASSQDQGRVTEAFF
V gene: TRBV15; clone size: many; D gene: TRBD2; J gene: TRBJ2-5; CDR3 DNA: TGTGCCACCTCCTCACGGGGGGGTTCGGAGACCCAGTACTTC; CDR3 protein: CATSSRGGSETQYF
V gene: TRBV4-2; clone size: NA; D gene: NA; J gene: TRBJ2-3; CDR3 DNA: TGTGCCAGCAGCCAGATCTTGGGGGCCGGGGAGGTCAGGAATACGCAGTATTTT; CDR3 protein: CASSQILGAGEVRNTQYF
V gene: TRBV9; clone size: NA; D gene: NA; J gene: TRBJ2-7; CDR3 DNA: TGTGCCAGCAGCGTAGTGGCAGGGAGTGCCTACGAGCAGTACTTC; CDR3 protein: CASSVVAGSAYEQYF
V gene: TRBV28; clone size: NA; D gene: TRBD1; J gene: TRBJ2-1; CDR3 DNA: TGTGCCAGCAGTGCCATTCGGGACAGGGCTGTGAATGAGCAGTTCTTC; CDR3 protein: CASSAIRDRAVNEQFF
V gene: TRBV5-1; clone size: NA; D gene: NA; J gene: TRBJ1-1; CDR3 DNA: TGCGCCAGCAGCTTGACAAGGAACACTGAAGCTTTCTTT; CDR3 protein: CASSLTRNTEAFF
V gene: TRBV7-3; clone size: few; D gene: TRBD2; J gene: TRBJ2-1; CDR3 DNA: TGTGCCAGCAGCTTAGGGCTAGCGGGAGTGAATGAGCAGTTCTTC; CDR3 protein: CASSLGLAGVNEQFF